The 32 T cell receptor beta chains listed next were all sequenced from one sample in a study of Ad26.COV2.S vaccination and SARS-CoV-2 variants. Sample treatment: roughly 18 received Ad26.COV2.S at low or high dose, single or two shots; roughly five received placebo; per-sample allocation not given. Each sample was drawn 63 days after the first injection (of vaccine or placebo). Sequencing was performed with immunoSEQ multiplex PCR; in TCRdb, only in-frame clones are kept and a portion is missing. There are 410,000 or so clones in the sample; about 93% occur only once, and 12% lies in the top ten. The sample consisted of peripheral blood, taken in a trial of Ad26.COV2.S vaccine versus placebo. The receptors here all came from a person aged 18 to 59 who received the Ad26.COV2.S COVID-19 vaccine or a placebo.

The chain recombines TRBV18 with TRBJ2-5; weak D call: TRBD1 (5 bases). Germline lookup yields CDR1 KGHSH and CDR2 LQKENI. CDR3 length equals 13 residues. Trimming removed 3 bases at V and 5 bases at J, with 10 bases between. The CDR3 loop is CASSPSRAETQYF. The CDR3 DNA reads as TGTGCCAGCTCACCGTCCAGGGCTGAGACCCAGTACTTC.

This clone showed up just a few times. CDR3 loop: CASSSLAGGRNEQFF. The DNA for the CDR3 is TGTGCCAGCAGTTCACTAGCGGGAGGGAGGAATGAGCAGTTCTTC. V is TRBV28 and J is TRBJ2-1; 13 bases line up with TRBD2. Germline CDR1 is MDHEN and CDR2 is SYDVKM. The CDR3 contains 15 residues. J gave up 7 bases and V 4 bases, and 4 bases lay outside the gene matches.

The chain employs TRBV28 and TRBJ2-7; possibly TRBD1 for D (6 bases). Germline assignment: CDR1 MDHEN and CDR2 SYDVKM. The CDR3 is made up of 11 amino acids. V shed 6 bases and J shed 3 bases, with 6 bases lying between them. CDR3 sequence: CASRQGYEQYF. CDR3 nucleotides: TGTGCCAGCAGACAGGGCTACGAGCAGTACTTC.

The J gene is TRBJ2-7, the V gene TRBV4-1, with TRBD1 as a possible D gene (5 bases). Deletions cut 1 base from V and 2 bases from J, with 15 bases between. This CDR3 is built from 16 residues. Germline lookup yields CDR1 MGHRA and CDR2 YSYEKL. The CDR3 reads CASSQVATAVPYEQYF. DNA of the CDR3: TGCGCCAGCAGCCAAGTGGCGACAGCTGTTCCCTACGAGCAGTACTTC.

V and J are TRBV19 and TRBJ2-5; 7 bases are a match to TRBD1. The CDR3 covers 14 residues. V lost 4 bases, J lost 2 bases, and 4 bases stayed unmatched. Germline V gives CDR1 LNHDA, CDR2 SQIVND (reference sequence). The DNA of the CDR3 is TGTGCCAGTAGTACGACAGGGTTTCAAGAGACCCAGTACTTC. Protein product: CASSTTGFQETQYF.

A remark on this clone: The sample has other DNA sequences that encode this CDR3 too. The chain joins TRBV9 to TRBJ1-1; D is unresolved. Per the germline V gene, CDR1 is SGDLS and CDR2 is YYNGEE. The CDR3 contains 13 residues. V was clipped by 1 base and J by 5 bases, with 9 bases between them. CDR3 residues: CASSVTGGTEAFF. CDR3 coding DNA: TGTGCCAGCAGCGTAACGGGTGGGACTGAAGCTTTCTTT.

The chain carries TRBV21-1 and TRBJ2-3; the D call in the table, TRBD2, was not verified against the DNA. TRBV21-1 is an annotated pseudogene. The CDR3 extends over 17 amino acids. The CDR3 DNA is TGTGCCAGCAGCAAGAGCCTAGCGGGAGGGGCGGCGGATACGCAGTATTTT. Translation gives CASSKSLAGGAADTQYF.

The rearrangement joins TRBV19 to TRBJ2-6; 7 positions match TRBD1. Germline assignment: CDR1 LNHDA and CDR2 SQIVND (reference sequence). V shed 4 bases and J 0 bases; nucleotides not matched to a gene: 3. CDR3 length: 16 residues. CDR3 sequence reads: CASSTGDSSGANVLTF. CDR3 DNA sequence: TGTGCCAGTAGTACTGGGGACAGCTCTGGGGCCAACGTCCTGACTTTC.

The CDR3 here is CSASAWDREGSGYTF. As DNA, the CDR3 is TGCAGTGCTAGTGCTTGGGACAGGGAAGGGTCTGGCTACACCTTC. The rearrangement uses TRBV20-1 and TRBJ1-2; TRBD1 aligns across 9 bases. Germline V CDR1 and CDR2: DFQATT, SNEGSKA (reference sequence). The V and J ends lost 3 bases and 7 bases, in that order; junction bases with no gene match: 12. The CDR3 runs 15 residues.

V is TRBV19 and J is TRBJ2-4, with 8 bases that match TRBD2. J was trimmed by 8 bases and V by 3 bases; bases with no gene match: 3. Germline V gives CDR1 LNHDA, CDR2 SQIVND (reference sequence). The CDR3 spans 13 residues. Here the CDR3 DNA reads TGTGCCAGTAGTATGACTAGCGTGCACATTCAGTACTTC. The encoded protein is CASSMTSVHIQYF.

This clone occurred a few times. The chain has TRBV19 and TRBJ1-6; D perhaps matches TRBD1 (6 bases). V lost 3 bases to trimming and J lost 14 bases, with 17 bases between them. There are 14 residues in the CDR3. Germline V gene sequence: CDR1 LNHDA, CDR2 SQIVND (reference sequence). The CDR3 region has the DNA TGTGCCAGTAGTATGGGCCTGCAGGGGTCGACCCTCCACTTT. This sequence encodes CASSMGLQGSTLHF.

The V gene is TRBV19, the J gene TRBJ1-2; D perhaps matches TRBD1 (6 bases). CDR1 LNHDA and CDR2 SQIVND come from the germline V gene (reference sequence). Trimming removed 6 bases at V and 2 bases at J, with 16 bases between. This CDR3 contains 15 residues. CDR3 nucleotide sequence: TGTGCCAGTAGCCATTTCGGGGGCGCGAACTATGGCTACACCTTC. It specifies CASSHFGGANYGYTF. Drawing the rest from reference TRBV19 and TRBJ1-2, the complete variable domain is DGGITQSPKYLFRKEGQNVTLSCEQNLNHDAMYWYRQDPGQGLRLIYYSQIVNDFQKGDIAEGYSVSREKKESFPLTVTSAQKNPTAFYLCASSHFGGANYGYTFGSGTRLTVV.

This rearrangement joins TRBV12-3 or TRBV12-4 to TRBJ1-2, with D maybe TRBD1 (6 bases). The CDR3 is 13 amino acids. V was clipped by 8 bases and J by 2 bases, with 12 bases between them. The CDR3: CASSGAENYGYTF. CDR3 bases: TGTGCCAGCTCGGGGGCAGAAAACTATGGCTACACCTTC.

The chain recombines TRBV21-1 with TRBJ2-2; the table's D gene call, TRBD2, was not cross checked with the DNA. TRBV21-1 is deemed a pseudogene. The CDR3 extends over 12 amino acids. DNA for the CDR3: TGTGCCAGCCGACTCAACACCGGGGAGCTGTTTTTT. Its protein is CASRLNTGELFF.

V usage is TRBV29-1 and J usage is TRBJ2-2; no clear D. The CDR3 totals 11 residues. Trimming pared 1 base from V and 5 bases from J, leaving 2 bases between. The germline V gene encodes CDR1 SQVTM and CDR2 ANQGSEA. CDR3 residues: CSVEATGELFF. The CDR3 DNA is TGCAGCGTTGAAGCTACCGGGGAGCTGTTTTTT.

This chain uses TRBV11-2 with TRBJ1-2; tentatively, D is TRBD1 (5 bases). Germline-derived CDR1 and CDR2 are SGHAT and FQNNGV. With 0 bases removed from V and 7 bases from J, the gap between germline ends came to 9 bases. CDR3 size: 13 residues. The CDR3 nucleotides are TGTGCCAGCAGCTTAGAGACAGTTATTGGCTACACCTTC. This translates into CASSLETVIGYTF.

This chain joins TRBV7-9 and TRBJ2-7; 7 bases match TRBD2. Losses at the gene ends were 3 bases for V and 5 bases for J; bases not matched to a gene: 13. Per germline, CDR1 SEHNR and CDR2 FQNEAQ (reference sequence). CDR3 size: 16 residues. The CDR3 nucleotides read TGTGCCAGCAGCTTCGGGGGGAGGGCCTTATCACACGAGCAGTACTTC. This sequence encodes CASSFGGRALSHEQYF.

V and J are TRBV6-2 or TRBV6-3 and TRBJ1-5; 8 positions agree with TRBD1. This CDR3 is 15 amino acids long. Unmatched junction bases numbered 6, after V lost 6 bases and J lost 2 bases. The germline gives CDR1 MNHEY, CDR2 SVGEGT. This chain's CDR3 is CASSRMGQGNQPQHF. CDR3 coding DNA: TGTGCCAGCAGCCGGATGGGACAGGGCAATCAGCCCCAGCATTTT.

The J gene is TRBJ2-1, the V gene TRBV6-4, with a tentative D call TRBD1 (6 bases). Trimming shortened V by 6 bases and J by 7 bases, and 13 bases separated the two germline ends. Germline values: CDR1 MRHNA, CDR2 SNTAGT. CDR3 length: 13 residues. The CDR3, as DNA: TGTGCCAGCAGAGCGGACCAGGGGAATGAGCAGTTCTTC. The encoded protein is CASRADQGNEQFF.

The V gene is TRBV12-3 or TRBV12-4, the J gene TRBJ2-7; D is perhaps TRBD1 (6 bases). Trimming removed 3 bases from V and 6 bases from J, with 12 bases in between. The CDR3 runs 13 residues. In DNA form, the CDR3 reads TGTGCCAGCAGTTTTGTTGGGACACTCGAGCAGTACTTC. The encoded protein is CASSFVGTLEQYF.

This clone was seen only once. The CDR3 DNA reads TGTGCCAGTAGTATGTACAGGGGGAGCAATCAGCCCCAGCATTTT. It specifies CASSMYRGSNQPQHF. The rearrangement links TRBV19 to TRBJ1-5, with 8 bases that match TRBD1. Germline V CDR1 and CDR2: LNHDA, SQIVND (reference sequence). Trimming at V came to 3 bases and at J to 1 base, leaving 2 bases not matched to a gene. The CDR3 totals 15 residues. Based on the CDR3 plus reference TRBV19 and TRBJ1-5, the full variable domain is DGGITQSPKYLFRKEGQNVTLSCEQNLNHDAMYWYRQDPGQGLRLIYYSQIVNDFQKGDIAEGYSVSREKKESFPLTVTSAQKNPTAFYLCASSMYRGSNQPQHFGDGTRLSIL.

This chain links TRBV4-1 with TRBJ2-7; perhaps TRBD2 as D (5 bases). Per germline, CDR1 MGHRA and CDR2 YSYEKL. The CDR3 sequence is 13 residues long. The V end was cut by 4 bases, the J end by 2 bases, with 9 bases between. Written as DNA, the CDR3 is TGCGCCAGCAGCCGAGGGTTTACCTACGAGCAGTACTTC. Its protein product is CASSRGFTYEQYF.

This clone has just one count. The CDR3 DNA reads TGCGCCAAAAAGGGGCGTTCTGGAAACACCATATATTTT. Its translation is CAKKGRSGNTIYF. This chain joins TRBV10-1 and TRBJ1-3; the D gene is possibly TRBD1 (5 bases). CDR3 size: 13 residues. Germline CDR1 and CDR2: WNHNN and SYGVQD (reference sequence). Trimming took 10 bases from V and 1 from J, leaving 11 bases between them.

The chain uses TRBV6-5 and TRBJ2-2, with D maybe TRBD1 (5 bases). The CDR3 consists of 14 residues. The germline V gene encodes CDR1 MNHEY and CDR2 SVGAGI. V gave up 6 bases and J gave up 4 bases, with 12 bases separating them. In DNA, the CDR3 is TGTGCCAGCAGACGTGGACAACCCACCGGGGAGCTGTTTTTT. It is translated as CASRRGQPTGELFF.

The J gene is TRBJ2-3, the V gene TRBV7-9; 8 bases match TRBD2. Germline CDR1 reads SEHNR; CDR2 reads FQNEAQ (reference sequence). The length of the CDR3 is 16 residues. Trimming removed 3 bases from V and 1 base from J; junction bases left unmatched: 6. The CDR3 region has the DNA TGTGCCAGCAGCTTGGAGCGGGAGTGGGGCACAGATACGCAGTATTTT. It is translated as CASSLEREWGTDTQYF.

The CDR3 spells CASSQGSRGGYTF. As DNA, the CDR3 is TGTGCCAGCAGCCAGGGTAGTAGGGGCGGCTACACCTTC. The chain uses TRBV3-1 (or the pseudogene TRBV3-2) and TRBJ1-2; maybe TRBD1 (5 bases). Germline V gene lookup returns CDR1 LGHDT and CDR2 YNNKEL (reference sequence). Trimming cost V 3 bases and J 8 bases, with 13 bases left between them. CDR3 length: 13 residues.

The chain employs TRBV24-1 and TRBJ1-2; 9 nucleotides match TRBD1. The CDR3 sequence is 16 residues long. Germline CDR1 KGHDR, CDR2 SFDVKD. J was trimmed by 2 bases and V by 5 bases; bases with no gene match: 8. Written as DNA, the CDR3 is TGTGCCACCAGTGGGGGGACAGGGAATATGAACTATGGCTACACCTTC. It encodes CATSGGTGNMNYGYTF.

The chain joins TRBV21-1 to TRBJ2-6; TRBD1, the D gene given by the table, was not confirmed from the DNA. TRBV21-1 is assigned pseudogene status. The CDR3 is made up of 19 amino acids. CDR3 bases: TGTGCCAGCAGCAAAGAATGGGACAGGCCGTCCTCTGGGGCCAACGTCCTGACTTTC. Protein sequence: CASSKEWDRPSSGANVLTF.

This clone was detected only once. The V call is TRBV2, the J call TRBJ2-4, with D perhaps matching TRBD1 or TRBD2 (6 bases each). Trimming cost V 2 bases and J 8 bases, with 13 bases left between them. This CDR3 contains 14 residues. Germline CDR1 and CDR2: SNHLY and FYNNEI. The CDR3 here is CASSEWVRGDIQYF. CDR3 DNA: TGTGCCAGCAGTGAATGGGTTAGGGGGGACATTCAGTACTTC.

A note on this clone: One junction end does not reproduce the germline sequence, and a read error may be involved. The chain joins TRBV7-9 to TRBJ2-7; D remains ambiguous. Germline-derived CDR1 and CDR2 are SEHNR and FQNEAQ (reference sequence). The CDR3 spans 11 residues. The CDR3 reads CASSLATETSF. CDR3 DNA sequence: TGTGCCAGCAGCTTAGCTACAGAAACCAGCTTC.

This clone turned up a few times. CDR3 nucleotides: TGTGCCAGCAGAAACGGGCTAGCGGGAGGCTACGAGCAGTACTTC. This sequence encodes CASRNGLAGGYEQYF. The chain uses TRBV2 and TRBJ2-7; 11 bases agree with TRBD2. Germline CDR1 reads SNHLY; CDR2 reads FYNNEI. Germline trimming cut 6 bases from V and 3 bases from J; bases unmatched to any gene: 7. This CDR3 is built from 15 residues.

The chain carries TRBV5-6 and TRBJ2-1; D uncertain. Germline assignment: CDR1 SGHDT and CDR2 YYEEEE. The CDR3 is 11 amino acids. V lost 3 bases, J lost 13 bases, and 11 bases lay in between. CDR3 loop: CASSSDVSQFF. In DNA form, the CDR3 reads TGTGCCAGCAGCTCTGACGTCAGTCAGTTCTTC.